This T cell receptor (beta chain) was sequenced for a study of Graves' ophthalmopathy and Graves' hyperthyroidism. Amplified TCR beta CDR3 regions were obtained using RNA transcripts as template. HTBI-primed RT-PCR formed the first round, and a multiplex PCR formed the second. A single record per CDR3 protein comes from TCRdb applying MiXCR to the multiplex PCR reads. The repertoire holds 300,000 or so distinct CDR3 sequences, with roughly 15% as singletons. This clonotype was seen repeatedly, ten times or more. Trimming removed 4 bases at V and 2 bases at J, with 3 bases between. The CDR3 consists of 10 residues. Germline CDR1 and CDR2: SQVTM and ANQGSEA.

The V and J genes are TRBV29-1 and TRBJ2-7; D is uncertain. The sequence was collected from an adult man with Graves' ophthalmopathy. The sample consisted of peripheral blood. The CDR3 bases are TGCAGCGTTGGGGCCTACGAGCAGTACTTC. It translates to CSVGAYEQYF.